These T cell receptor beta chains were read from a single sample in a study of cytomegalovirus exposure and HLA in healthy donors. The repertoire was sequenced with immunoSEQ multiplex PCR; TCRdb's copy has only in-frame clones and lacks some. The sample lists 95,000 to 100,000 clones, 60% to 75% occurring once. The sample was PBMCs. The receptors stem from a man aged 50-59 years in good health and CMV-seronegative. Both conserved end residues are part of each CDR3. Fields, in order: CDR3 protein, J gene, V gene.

CDR3: CASSLSPGVYTQYF
J: TRBJ2-3
V: TRBV28

CDR3: CASSPMPLNRGWPYNSPLHF
J: TRBJ1-6
V: TRBV9

CDR3: CASGPPGQGNTIYF
J: TRBJ1-3
V: TRBV25-1

CDR3: CASTRNNEQFF
J: TRBJ2-1
V: TRBV2

CDR3: CASSPPLSYNSPLHF
J: TRBJ1-6
V: TRBV18

CDR3: CASSPRTGEGGELFF
J: TRBJ2-2
V: TRBV7-8

CDR3: CASSFVAAPYGYTF
J: TRBJ1-2
V: TRBV5-1

CDR3: CASSLGFAGSSGANVLTF
J: TRBJ2-6
V: TRBV5-6

CDR3: CAWAWHRNTIYF
J: TRBJ1-3
V: TRBV30

CDR3: CASSSGNSGNTIYF
J: TRBJ1-3
V: TRBV11-2